The 18 T cell receptor beta chains reported below all come from one sample, sequenced in a study of blood T cell repertoires in COVID-19. Only in-frame clones appear in the TCRdb table, and some are missing; sequencing was by immunoSEQ multiplex PCR. Of 430,000 or so clones listed, around nine tenths are singletons. The sample was PBMCs or T cells enriched from blood (not recorded which). The receptor set was obtained from a young woman who had been exposed to COVID-19.

The rearrangement uses TRBV9 and TRBJ2-5; a weak D match, TRBD2 (5 bases). V lost 0 bases, J lost 5 bases, and 17 bases lay in between. Germline assignment: CDR1 SGDLS and CDR2 YYNGEE. This CDR3 is built from 16 residues. The CDR3 reads CASSVEGAPQKETQYF. CDR3 DNA: TGTGCCAGCAGCGTAGAGGGAGCGCCACAAAAGGAGACCCAGTACTTC.

About this clone: Compared with germline, one end of the junction differs, possibly owing to a read error. The genes are TRBV5-4 and TRBJ1-5; unclear D gene. CDR1 and CDR2 from the germline V gene are SGHNT and YYREEE (reference sequence). CDR3 length: 15 residues. CDR3 amino acids: CASSSGGGHNQPQHF. For the CDR3, the DNA is TGTGCCAGCAGCTCGGGTGGCGGCCACAATCAGCCCCAACATTTT. The whole variable domain, filled in from reference TRBV5-4 and TRBJ1-5, reads ETGVTQSPTHLIKTRGQQVTLRCSSQSGHNTVSWYQQALGQGPQFIFQYYREEENGRGNFPPRFSGLQFPNYSSELNVNALELDDSALYLCASSSGGGHNQPQHFGDGTRLSIL.

This clone was picked up one time. The J gene is TRBJ1-1, the V gene TRBV20-1, with TRBD1 as a possible D gene (5 bases). Germline CDR1 and CDR2: DFQATT and SNEGSKA (reference sequence). V was clipped by 3 bases and J by 1 base, with 12 bases between them. This CDR3 has 14 residues. The CDR3 here is CSASGASANTEAFF. As DNA, the CDR3 is TGCAGTGCTAGTGGGGCTTCGGCGAACACTGAAGCTTTCTTT.

CDR3 sequence (DNA): TGTGCCAGCAGCTTGGGTGTCAATAATTCACCCCTCCACTTT. As protein: CASSLGVNNSPLHF. V is TRBV5-6 and J is TRBJ1-6; D unresolved. V lost 0 bases to trimming and J lost 5 bases, with 6 bases between them. The germline V gene encodes CDR1 SGHDT and CDR2 YYEEEE. This CDR3 region has 14 residues.

The chain joins TRBV28 to TRBJ2-1, with a possible D match to TRBD2 (5 bases). Trimming left V 1 base short and J 3 bases short, with 7 bases between. Germline CDR1 reads MDHEN; CDR2 reads SYDVKM. The CDR3 loop spans 14 amino acids. The CDR3 bases are TGTGCCAGCAGTTTATCTAGCATCTACAATGAGCAGTTCTTC. Translating gives CASSLSSIYNEQFF.

The rearrangement links TRBV10-3 to TRBJ1-6; 9 bases align to TRBD1. This CDR3 spans 15 amino acids. Germline trimming cut 6 bases from V and 6 bases from J; bases unmatched to any gene: 6. Germline V gene lookup returns CDR1 ENHRY and CDR2 SYGVKD. CDR3 loop: CAISATGGFNSPLHF. DNA of the CDR3: TGTGCCATCAGCGCGACAGGGGGTTTTAATTCACCCCTCCACTTT.

The V and J genes are TRBV7-9 and TRBJ2-7; 8 bases are shared with TRBD1. Germline V gene sequence: CDR1 SEHNR, CDR2 FQNEAQ (reference sequence). The CDR3 spans 15 residues. J gave up 1 base and V 3 bases, and 5 bases lay outside the gene matches. The CDR3 bases are TGTGCCAGCAGCTTGAGCAGGACAGGGTCCTACGAGCAGTACTTC. It codes for CASSLSRTGSYEQYF. The full variable domain, in which reference TRBV7-9 and TRBJ2-7 provide the parts outside the CDR3, is DTGVSQNPRHKITKRGQNVTFRCDPISEHNRLYWYRQTLGQGPEFLTYFQNEAQLEKSRLLSDRFSAERPKGSFSTLEIQRTEQGDSAMYLCASSLSRTGSYEQYFGPGTRLTVT.

The chain links TRBV27 to TRBJ2-1; TRBD2 agrees at 9 bases. CDR1 and CDR2 from the germline V gene are MNHEY and SMNVEV (reference sequence). The CDR3 spans 14 residues. J was trimmed by 8 bases and V by 5 bases; bases with no gene match: 7. The CDR3 coding sequence is TGTGCCAGCAGTGACAGCGGGGGGACCCATGAGCAGTTCTTC. This sequence encodes CASSDSGGTHEQFF.

The J gene is TRBJ2-2, the V gene TRBV9; TRBD2 aligns across 9 bases. The CDR3 contains 16 residues. V was clipped by 0 bases and J by 2 bases; unmatched bases: 2. The germline gives CDR1 SGDLS, CDR2 YYNGEE. CDR3 amino acids: CASSVGAGGNTGELFF. The CDR3 DNA follows: TGTGCCAGCAGCGTAGGAGCGGGGGGCAACACCGGGGAGCTGTTTTTT.

The J gene is TRBJ1-5, the V gene TRBV3-1 (or the pseudogene TRBV3-2); 7 nucleotides match TRBD1. The germline V gene encodes CDR1 LGHDT and CDR2 YNNKEL (reference sequence). The CDR3 consists of 17 residues. Germline trimming cut 4 bases from V and 2 bases from J; bases unmatched to any gene: 11. The CDR3 nucleotides are TGTGCCAGCAGCCGGGACACTGACAGGGAATGCAATCAGCCCCAGCATTTT. Encoded protein: CASSRDTDRECNQPQHF.

This chain joins TRBV10-1 and TRBJ1-1; TRBD1 matches 8 bases. The CDR3 has 14 amino acids. Looked up from germline, CDR1 is WNHNN and CDR2 is SYGVQD (reference sequence). J lost 5 bases, V lost 2 bases, and 4 bases had no gene match. CDR3 sequence: CASSEDRQGTEAFF. DNA of the CDR3: TGCGCCAGCAGTGAGGATCGACAGGGGACTGAAGCTTTCTTT.

This clone has just one count. The chain is built from TRBV27 and TRBJ1-6; perhaps TRBD1 as D (5 bases). Germline V lookup: CDR1 MNHEY, CDR2 SMNVEV (reference sequence). V gave up 6 bases and J gave up 3 bases, with 12 bases separating them. There are 15 residues in the CDR3. The CDR3 nucleotides are TGTGCCAGCAGGCGACAGAATGACTATAATTCACCCCTCCACTTT. The encoded protein is CASRRQNDYNSPLHF.

This chain connects TRBV27 to TRBJ1-2; D unresolved. V lost 5 bases to trimming and J lost 8 bases, with 18 bases between them. Germline CDR1 reads MNHEY; CDR2 reads SMNVEV (reference sequence). There are 14 residues in the CDR3. CDR3 sequence: CASSPGIASRGYTF. The CDR3 bases are TGTGCCAGCAGTCCCGGGATCGCGTCTCGCGGCTACACCTTC.

This chain connects TRBV27 to TRBJ2-7; weak D call: TRBD2 (5 bases). CDR1 and CDR2 from the germline V gene are MNHEY and SMNVEV (reference sequence). V was trimmed by 3 bases and J by 3 bases, leaving 9 bases between them. The CDR3 runs 13 residues. The CDR3 spells CASSLDRDYEQYF. In nucleotides, the CDR3 is TGTGCCAGCAGTTTGGATCGGGACTACGAGCAGTACTTC.

This chain connects TRBV7-9 to TRBJ2-7; the D gene is possibly TRBD2 (6 bases). CDR3 size: 14 residues. Trimming left V 3 bases short and J 3 bases short, with 12 bases between. Germline V lookup: CDR1 SEHNR, CDR2 FQNEAQ (reference sequence). Written as DNA, the CDR3 is TGTGCCAGCAGCTTTACGGGACTCCACTACGAGCAGTACTTC. Its protein is CASSFTGLHYEQYF.

V gene TRBV4-3 combines with J gene TRBJ2-7; D may be TRBD2 (7 bases). From germline, CDR1 is LGHNA and CDR2 YSLEER. CDR3 length: 17 amino acids. Trimming pared 1 base from V and 5 bases from J, leaving 21 bases between. The CDR3 DNA follows: TGCGCCAGCAGCCAAGCGGGAGGAAGGCAGGGGAAGCACGAGCAGTACTTC. This gives the protein CASSQAGGRQGKHEQYF.

The chain couples TRBV18 to TRBJ1-2; possible D gene TRBD1, 5 bases. With 2 bases removed from V and 3 bases from J, the gap between germline ends came to 10 bases. This CDR3 region has 14 residues. The V gene's germline CDR1 is KGHSH and CDR2 LQKENI. The CDR3 bases are TGTGCCAGCTCACCAGGGGCGGTCGACTATGGCTACACCTTC. The encoded protein is CASSPGAVDYGYTF.

The chain couples TRBV19 to TRBJ1-1; no firm D call. Germline CDR1 and CDR2: LNHDA and SQIVND (reference sequence). V lost 6 bases to trimming and J lost 1 base, with 12 bases between them. The CDR3 has 14 amino acids. Here the CDR3 reads CASRLRGSNTEAFF. The CDR3 DNA reads TGTGCCAGTAGGTTGCGAGGGTCGAACACTGAAGCTTTCTTT.